This paragraph covers one TCR beta chain sequence. The CDR3 extends over 16 amino acids. Germline assignment: CDR1 MDHEN and CDR2 SYDVKM. The V and J ends lost 1 base and 8 bases respectively, with 15 bases between them. Libraries were prepared by immunoSEQ multiplex PCR; TCRdb keeps only in-frame clonotypes and omits some of them. The sample includes approximately 760,000 clones, approximately 83% of them seen just once. The sample is drawn from a study of shared T cell receptors in the human thymus. These sequences were also reported in another study, on human thymus T cells. That paper adds: Thymic tissue was derived from resections collected during corrective heart surgery.

The receptor was isolated from a girl under three years old with a congenital heart defect. The rearrangement joins TRBV28 to TRBJ1-6; D gene unclear. Sequencing used thymocytes. The chain's CDR3 is CASSLFSEGVHSPLHF. DNA for the CDR3: TGTGCCAGCAGTTTATTCTCCGAGGGTGTGCATTCACCCCTCCACTTT.